This TCR beta chain was found in a study of blood T cell repertoires in COVID-19. Germline CDR1 KGHSH, CDR2 LQKENI. The CDR3 covers 14 residues. The V gene end was trimmed by 6 bases and the J gene end by 2 bases; junction bases not matched to a gene: 4. Libraries were prepared by immunoSEQ multiplex PCR; TCRdb keeps only in-frame clonotypes and omits some of them. Of some 150,000 clones listed, roughly 80% are singletons. This receptor was taken from a human donor with acute or convalescent COVID-19. The donor label of this sample is uncertain. Sequencing was carried out using peripheral blood. V gene TRBV18 combines with J gene TRBJ2-7; 10 bases are a match to TRBD1. DNA for the CDR3: TGTGCCAGCTCCCGGGGGACAGGGGCCTACGAGCAGTACGTC. Residues: CASSRGTGAYEQYV.